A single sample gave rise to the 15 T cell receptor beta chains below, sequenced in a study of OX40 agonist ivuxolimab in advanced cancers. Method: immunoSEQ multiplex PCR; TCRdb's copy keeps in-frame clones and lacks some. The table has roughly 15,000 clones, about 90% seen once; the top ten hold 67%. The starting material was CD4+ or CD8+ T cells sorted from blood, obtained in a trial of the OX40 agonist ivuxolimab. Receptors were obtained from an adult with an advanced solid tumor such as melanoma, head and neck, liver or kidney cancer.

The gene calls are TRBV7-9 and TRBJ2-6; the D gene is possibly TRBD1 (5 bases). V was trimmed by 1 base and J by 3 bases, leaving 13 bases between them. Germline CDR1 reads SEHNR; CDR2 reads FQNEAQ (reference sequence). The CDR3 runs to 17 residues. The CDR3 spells CASSLGSGLFGANVLTF. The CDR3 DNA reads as TGTGCCAGCAGCTTAGGATCAGGGCTCTTTGGGGCCAACGTCCTGACTTTC. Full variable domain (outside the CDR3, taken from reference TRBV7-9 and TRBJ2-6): DTGVSQNPRHKITKRGQNVTFRCDPISEHNRLYWYRQTLGQGPEFLTYFQNEAQLEKSRLLSDRFSAERPKGSFSTLEIQRTEQGDSAMYLCASSLGSGLFGANVLTFGAGSRLTVL.

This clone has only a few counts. Here the CDR3 reads CASTRIALENTEAFF. In DNA, the CDR3 is TGTGCCAGCACCAGGATCGCATTGGAAAACACTGAAGCTTTCTTT. J is TRBJ1-1 and V is TRBV2; D gene ambiguous. Germline V gene lookup returns CDR1 SNHLY and CDR2 FYNNEI. This CDR3 comprises 15 residues. Trimming took 7 bases from V and 2 from J, leaving 17 bases between them.

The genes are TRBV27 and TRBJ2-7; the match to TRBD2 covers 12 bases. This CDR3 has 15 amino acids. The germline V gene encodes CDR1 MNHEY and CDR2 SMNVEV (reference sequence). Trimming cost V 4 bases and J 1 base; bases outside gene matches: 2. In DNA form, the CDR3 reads TGTGCCAGCAGTTCTGGACTAGCGGGATCCTACGAGCAGTACTTC. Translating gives CASSSGLAGSYEQYF.

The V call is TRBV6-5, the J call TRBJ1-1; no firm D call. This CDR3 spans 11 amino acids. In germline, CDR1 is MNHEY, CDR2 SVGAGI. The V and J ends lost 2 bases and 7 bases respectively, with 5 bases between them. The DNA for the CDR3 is TGTGCCAGCAGTTACGGGGTTGAAGCTTTCTTT. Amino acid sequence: CASSYGVEAFF.

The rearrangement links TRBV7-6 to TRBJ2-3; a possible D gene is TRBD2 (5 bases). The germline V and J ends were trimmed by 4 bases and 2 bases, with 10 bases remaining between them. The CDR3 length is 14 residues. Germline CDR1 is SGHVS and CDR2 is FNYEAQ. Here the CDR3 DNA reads TGTGCCAGCAGCTCGACTATACCCACAGATACGCAGTATTTT. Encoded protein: CASSSTIPTDTQYF.

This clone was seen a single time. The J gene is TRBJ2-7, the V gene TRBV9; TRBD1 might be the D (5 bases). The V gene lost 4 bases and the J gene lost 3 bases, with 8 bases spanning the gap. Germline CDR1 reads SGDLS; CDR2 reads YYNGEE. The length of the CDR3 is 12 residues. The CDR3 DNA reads TGTGCCAGCAGCCCCACAGGCTACGAGCAGTACTTC. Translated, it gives CASSPTGYEQYF.

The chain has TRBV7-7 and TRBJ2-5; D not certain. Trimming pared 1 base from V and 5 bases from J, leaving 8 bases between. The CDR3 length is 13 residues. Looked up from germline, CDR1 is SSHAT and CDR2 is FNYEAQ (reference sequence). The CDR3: CASSLVIRETQYF. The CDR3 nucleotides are TGTGCCAGCAGCTTAGTGATTAGGGAGACCCAGTACTTC.

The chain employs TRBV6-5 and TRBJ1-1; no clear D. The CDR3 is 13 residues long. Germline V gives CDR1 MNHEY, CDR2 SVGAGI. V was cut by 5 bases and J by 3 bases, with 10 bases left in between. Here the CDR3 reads CASSAPGHTEAFF. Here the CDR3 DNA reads TGTGCCAGCAGTGCTCCTGGGCACACTGAAGCTTTCTTT.

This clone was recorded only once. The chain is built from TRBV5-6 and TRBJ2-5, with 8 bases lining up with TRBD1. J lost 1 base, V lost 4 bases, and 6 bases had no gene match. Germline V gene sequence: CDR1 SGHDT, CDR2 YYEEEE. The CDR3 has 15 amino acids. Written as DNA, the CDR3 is TGTGCCAGCAGCCTACGGACAGGGCTCCAAGAGACCCAGTACTTC. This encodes CASSLRTGLQETQYF.

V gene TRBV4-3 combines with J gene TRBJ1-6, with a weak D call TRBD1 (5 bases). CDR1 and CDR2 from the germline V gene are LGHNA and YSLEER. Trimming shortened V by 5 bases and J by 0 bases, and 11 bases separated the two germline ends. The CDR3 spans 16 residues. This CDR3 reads CASSAQESSYNSPLHF. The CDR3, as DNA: TGCGCCAGCAGCGCACAGGAGAGCTCCTATAATTCACCCCTCCACTTT.

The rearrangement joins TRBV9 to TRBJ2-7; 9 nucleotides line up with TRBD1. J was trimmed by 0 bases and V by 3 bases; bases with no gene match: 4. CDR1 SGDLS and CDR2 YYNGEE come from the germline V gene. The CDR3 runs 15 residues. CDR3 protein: CASSGGTGNSYEQYF. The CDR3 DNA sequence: TGTGCCAGCAGCGGCGGGACAGGGAACTCCTACGAGCAGTACTTC.

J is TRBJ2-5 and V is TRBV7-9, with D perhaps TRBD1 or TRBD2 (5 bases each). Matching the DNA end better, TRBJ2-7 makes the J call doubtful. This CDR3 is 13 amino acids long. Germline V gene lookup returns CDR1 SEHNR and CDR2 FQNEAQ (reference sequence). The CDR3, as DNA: TGTGCCAGCAGACAGGACTGGAACTACGAGCAGTACTTC. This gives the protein CASRQDWNYEQYF.

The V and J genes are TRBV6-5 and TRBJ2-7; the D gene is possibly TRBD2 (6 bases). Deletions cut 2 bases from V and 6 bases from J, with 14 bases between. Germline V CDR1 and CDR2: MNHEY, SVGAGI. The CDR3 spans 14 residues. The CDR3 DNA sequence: TGTGCCAGCAGTTACGGTGGGGCAGCGGGCGAGCAGTACTTC. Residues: CASSYGGAAGEQYF.

Here the CDR3 DNA reads TGCAGCGCAGGGACAGGAGGTCTGGTCGGAAAACTGTTTTTT. It encodes CSAGTGGLVGKLFF. This rearrangement joins TRBV29-1 to TRBJ1-4; 8 bases agree with TRBD1. Looked up from germline, CDR1 is SQVTM and CDR2 is ANQGSEA. The length of the CDR3 is 14 residues. V lost 7 bases to trimming and J lost 10 bases; unmatched junction nucleotides: 14.

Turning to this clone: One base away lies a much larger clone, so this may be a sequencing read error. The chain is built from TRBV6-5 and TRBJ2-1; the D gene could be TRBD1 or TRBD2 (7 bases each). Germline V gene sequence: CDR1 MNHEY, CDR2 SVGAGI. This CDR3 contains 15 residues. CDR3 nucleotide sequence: TGTGCCAGCGGTTATGGACTAGGGGGCAGAAATGAGCAGTTCTTC. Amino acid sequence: CASGYGLGGRNEQFF.